This is a list of T cell receptor beta chains from one sample in a study of CD8 T cells in ankylosing spondylitis. TCRdb analysed the 5' RACE reads with MiXCR anew, one entry per CDR3 protein. The sample includes about 510,000 distinct CDR3 sequences, approximately 5.3% of them seen just once. The sample comprised blood, either unsorted or a sorted T cell fraction (not recorded which). The receptor set was obtained from a male donor with ankylosing spondylitis. Both conserved end residues are part of each CDR3. A D gene is named only where the DNA matches it firmly. Clone sizes are given selectively: once, few, many, or a class where the clone is expanded.

cdr3_aa cdr3_nt clone_size v_call d_call j_call
CAISDGQQNSPLHF TGTGCCATCAGTGATGGACAGCAGAATTCACCCCTCCACTTT many TRBV10-3 - TRBJ1-6
CASSLIAGGRADTQYF TGTGCCAGCAGTTTAATAGCGGGGGGGCGTGCAGATACGCAGTATTTT few TRBV12-3/TRBV12-4 TRBD2 TRBJ2-3
CASSLRQGRLNEQFF TGTGCCAGCAGTTTAAGACAGGGGAGGTTGAATGAGCAGTTCTTC many TRBV28 TRBD1 TRBJ2-1
CASSLLKGGIETQYF TGCGCCAGCAGCTTGCTCAAAGGGGGCATTGAGACCCAGTACTTC many TRBV5-1 TRBD1 TRBJ2-5
CASSLSRDRDENTGELFF TGTGCCAGCAGCCTGTCCCGGGACAGGGACGAGAACACCGGGGAGCTGTTTTTT - TRBV21-1 - TRBJ2-2
CASSAGGTSTDTQYF TGTGCCAGCAGCGCAGGAGGGACTAGCACAGATACGCAGTATTTT - TRBV28 - TRBJ2-3
CASRIRTGGNTIYF TGTGCCAGCAGAATTCGGACAGGGGGAAACACCATATATTTT many TRBV6-2/TRBV6-3 TRBD1 TRBJ1-3
CSYLGGQKQYF TGCAGCTACCTCGGCGGACAAAAGCAGTATTTT many TRBV29-1 - TRBJ2-3
CASSSLGRRGQYTYNEQFF TGCGCCAGCAGCAGCTTGGGCCGGAGAGGTCAGTATACCTACAATGAGCAGTTCTTC few TRBV5-1 - TRBJ2-1
CASSSPRQGAGETQYF TGTGCCAGCAGCTCCCCCAGACAGGGGGCGGGGGAGACCCAGTACTTC many TRBV7-2 TRBD1 TRBJ2-5
CASSFGLRTSTDTQYF TGTGCCAGCAGCTTTGGACTACGGACTAGCACAGATACGCAGTATTTT - TRBV11-2 - TRBJ2-3
CASSQGSRDTQYF TGCGCCAGCAGCCAGGGGAGCCGAGATACGCAGTATTTT many TRBV4-1 - TRBJ2-3
CSARDIGQMNTEAFF TGCAGTGCTAGAGATATAGGACAGATGAACACTGAAGCTTTCTTT many TRBV20-1 - TRBJ1-1
CASSLDRDRLTYEQYF TGTGCCAGCAGTTTAGACCGGGACAGGTTAACCTACGAGCAGTACTTC many TRBV27 TRBD1 TRBJ2-7
CASSVDTGRETQYF TGTGCCAGCAGCGTAGACACAGGTAGAGAGACCCAGTACTTC many TRBV9 - TRBJ2-5
CAISESGIDFF TGTGCCATCAGTGAGTCAGGAATCGATTTCTTT many TRBV10-3 - TRBJ1-1
CASSVGPNNEQFF TGTGCCAGCAGCGTAGGCCCAAACAATGAGCAGTTCTTC many TRBV9 - TRBJ2-1
CASSPTARTGGYEQYF TGTGCCAGCAGTCCCACCGCCCGGACAGGGGGCTACGAGCAGTACTTC - TRBV12-3/TRBV12-4 TRBD1 TRBJ2-7
CASSLLATNYGYTF TGTGCCAGCAGTTTACTCGCGACTAACTATGGCTACACCTTC few TRBV27 - TRBJ1-2
CSVDAGTHEQYF TGCAGCGTCGATGCTGGGACTCACGAGCAGTACTTC many TRBV29-1 - TRBJ2-7
CSAVPGLAGYEQYF TGCAGTGCTGTCCCGGGACTAGCGGGGTACGAGCAGTACTTC many TRBV20-1 TRBD2 TRBJ2-7
CASRSQRQGGTDTQYF TGTGCCAGCAGGAGTCAGCGACAGGGAGGAACAGATACGCAGTATTTT many TRBV7-9 - TRBJ2-3
CASSPRGTSGYNEQFF TGTGCCAGCAGCCCCCGGGGGACTAGCGGCTACAATGAGCAGTTCTTC many TRBV4-2 TRBD2 TRBJ2-1
CASSYGQASLGGELFF TGTGCCAGCAGTTACGGACAGGCGAGTCTCGGCGGGGAGCTGTTTTTT few TRBV6-2/TRBV6-3 TRBD1 TRBJ2-2
CASSGTGLPGDTQYF TGCGCCAGCAGCGGGACAGGCCTACCGGGGGATACGCAGTATTTT many TRBV5-1 TRBD1 TRBJ2-3
CASSQRSLGAYSTDTQYF TGTGCCAGCAGCCAACGCTCCCTGGGGGCCTATAGCACAGATACGCAGTATTTT many TRBV14 - TRBJ2-3
CSVREAGGSYNEQFF TGCAGCGTACGGGAGGCGGGGGGCTCCTACAATGAGCAGTTCTTC - TRBV29-1 TRBD2 TRBJ2-1
CASSLDSRGAYEQYF TGTGCCAGCAGCTTAGATTCTAGGGGCGCCTACGAGCAGTACTTC many TRBV11-2 - TRBJ2-7
CASSQEGLHHYGYTF TGCGCCAGCAGCCAAGAGGGGCTGCACCATTATGGCTACACCTTC many TRBV4-3 - TRBJ1-2
CASSLEGRRLTEAFF TGCGCCAGCAGCTTGGAGGGAAGAAGACTTACTGAAGCTTTCTTT many TRBV5-1 - TRBJ1-1
CASSEAHRGSGTEAFF TGTGCCAGCAGTGAAGCCCACAGGGGGTCAGGCACTGAAGCTTTCTTT many TRBV6-1 TRBD1 TRBJ1-1
CASSHGQGIYNSPLHF TGTGCCAGCAGCCATGGACAGGGGATTTATAATTCACCCCTCCACTTT many TRBV11-2 TRBD1 TRBJ1-6
CASSPIESAYEQYF TGCGCCAGCAGCCCCATTGAGAGCGCCTACGAGCAGTACTTC many TRBV5-1 - TRBJ2-7
CASSIRTSGKTGELFF TGTGCCAGCAGCATCAGGACTAGCGGGAAAACCGGGGAGCTGTTTTTT - TRBV28 TRBD2 TRBJ2-2
CASSGGDRGQAGELFF TGTGCCAGCAGTGGCGGGGACAGGGGGCAGGCCGGGGAGCTGTTTTTT - TRBV28 TRBD1 TRBJ2-2
CASSLLAGNEQFF TGTGCCAGCAGTCTACTAGCGGGCAATGAGCAGTTCTTC few TRBV27 TRBD2 TRBJ2-1
CASSLSRGEQYF TGTGCCAGCAGTTTAAGTCGTGGAGAGCAGTACTTC many TRBV12-3/TRBV12-4 - TRBJ2-7
CSACRVAGRKETQYF TGCAGTGCTTGCAGGGTAGCGGGCAGAAAAGAGACCCAGTACTTC many TRBV20-1 TRBD2 TRBJ2-5
CASRSGGLSNQPQHF TGTGCCAGCAGATCCGGGGGACTTAGCAATCAGCCCCAGCATTTT many TRBV6-1 - TRBJ1-5
CASTPLGQGPLNTEAFF TGTGCCAGCACCCCCCTTGGGCAGGGGCCCTTGAACACTGAAGCTTTCTTT few TRBV6-1 - TRBJ1-1
CASSQRGLNTEAFF TGCGCCAGCAGCCAAAGGGGACTGAACACTGAAGCTTTCTTT many TRBV4-3 - TRBJ1-1
CSARDLGWEPQYF TGCAGTGCTAGAGATCTGGGATGGGAGCCCCAGTACTTC many TRBV20-1 - TRBJ2-5